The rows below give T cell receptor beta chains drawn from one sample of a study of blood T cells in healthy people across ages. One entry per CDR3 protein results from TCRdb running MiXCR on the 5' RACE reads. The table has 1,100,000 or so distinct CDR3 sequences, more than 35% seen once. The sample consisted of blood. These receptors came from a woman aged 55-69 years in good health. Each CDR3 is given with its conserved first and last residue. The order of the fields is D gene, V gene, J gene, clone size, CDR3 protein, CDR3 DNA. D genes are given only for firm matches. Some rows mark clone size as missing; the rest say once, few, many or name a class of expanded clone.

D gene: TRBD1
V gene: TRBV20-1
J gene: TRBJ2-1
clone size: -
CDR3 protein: CSASGQGEDNEQFF
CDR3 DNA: TGCAGTGCCTCGGGACAGGGGGAAGACAATGAGCAGTTCTTC

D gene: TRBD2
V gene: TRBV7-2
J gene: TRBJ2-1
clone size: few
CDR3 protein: CASSLVASSGRLISYNEQFF
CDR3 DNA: TGTGCCAGCAGCTTAGTGGCGTCTAGCGGGAGGCTCATAAGCTACAATGAGCAGTTCTTC

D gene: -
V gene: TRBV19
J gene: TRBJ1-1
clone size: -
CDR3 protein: CASSIEPGMNTEAFF
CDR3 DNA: TGTGCCAGTAGTATTGAGCCAGGGATGAACACTGAAGCTTTCTTT

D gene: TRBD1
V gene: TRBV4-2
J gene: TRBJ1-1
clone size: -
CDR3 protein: CASSNPLTGAFF
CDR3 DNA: TGTGCCAGCAGCAATCCCTTGACAGGGGCTTTCTTT

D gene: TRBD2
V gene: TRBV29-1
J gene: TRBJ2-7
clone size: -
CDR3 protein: CSAEKAGAPYEQYF
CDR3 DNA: TGCAGCGCCGAAAAAGCGGGAGCTCCCTACGAGCAGTACTTC

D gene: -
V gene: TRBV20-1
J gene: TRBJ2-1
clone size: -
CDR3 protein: CSARPFSGLSYNEQFF
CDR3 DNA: TGCAGTGCCAGACCCTTTAGCGGACTCTCCTACAATGAGCAGTTCTTC

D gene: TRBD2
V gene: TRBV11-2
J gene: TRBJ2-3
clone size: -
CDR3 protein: CASSQRLAGRLDTQYF
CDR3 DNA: TGTGCCAGCAGCCAGAGACTAGCCGGAAGGCTGGATACGCAGTATTTT

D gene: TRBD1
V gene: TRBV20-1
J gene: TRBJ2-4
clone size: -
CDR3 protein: CSVSGTGIKNIQYF
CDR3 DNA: TGCAGTGTTTCCGGGACAGGGATCAAAAACATTCAGTACTTC

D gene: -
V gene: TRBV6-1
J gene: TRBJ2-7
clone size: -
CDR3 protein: CASGSWSTYEQYF
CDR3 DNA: TGTGCCAGCGGATCATGGTCGACCTACGAGCAGTACTTC

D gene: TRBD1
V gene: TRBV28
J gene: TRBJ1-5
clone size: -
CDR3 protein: CASSIWTGINQPQHF
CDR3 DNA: TGTGCCAGCAGTATATGGACAGGGATCAATCAGCCCCAGCATTTT

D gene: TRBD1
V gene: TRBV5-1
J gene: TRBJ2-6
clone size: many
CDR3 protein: CASSLDRGFGANVLTF
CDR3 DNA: TGCGCCAGCAGCTTGGACAGGGGTTTTGGGGCCAACGTCCTGACTTTC

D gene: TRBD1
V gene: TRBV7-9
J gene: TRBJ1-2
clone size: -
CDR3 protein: CASSLQGGADGCTF
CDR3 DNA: TGTGCCAGCAGCCTCCAGGGGGGCGCGGATGGCTGCACCTTC

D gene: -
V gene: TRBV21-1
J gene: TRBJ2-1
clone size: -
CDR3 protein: CASSKAVAGSSYNEQFF
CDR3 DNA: TGTGCCAGCAGCAAGGCAGTAGCGGGGAGCTCCTACAATGAGCAGTTCTTC